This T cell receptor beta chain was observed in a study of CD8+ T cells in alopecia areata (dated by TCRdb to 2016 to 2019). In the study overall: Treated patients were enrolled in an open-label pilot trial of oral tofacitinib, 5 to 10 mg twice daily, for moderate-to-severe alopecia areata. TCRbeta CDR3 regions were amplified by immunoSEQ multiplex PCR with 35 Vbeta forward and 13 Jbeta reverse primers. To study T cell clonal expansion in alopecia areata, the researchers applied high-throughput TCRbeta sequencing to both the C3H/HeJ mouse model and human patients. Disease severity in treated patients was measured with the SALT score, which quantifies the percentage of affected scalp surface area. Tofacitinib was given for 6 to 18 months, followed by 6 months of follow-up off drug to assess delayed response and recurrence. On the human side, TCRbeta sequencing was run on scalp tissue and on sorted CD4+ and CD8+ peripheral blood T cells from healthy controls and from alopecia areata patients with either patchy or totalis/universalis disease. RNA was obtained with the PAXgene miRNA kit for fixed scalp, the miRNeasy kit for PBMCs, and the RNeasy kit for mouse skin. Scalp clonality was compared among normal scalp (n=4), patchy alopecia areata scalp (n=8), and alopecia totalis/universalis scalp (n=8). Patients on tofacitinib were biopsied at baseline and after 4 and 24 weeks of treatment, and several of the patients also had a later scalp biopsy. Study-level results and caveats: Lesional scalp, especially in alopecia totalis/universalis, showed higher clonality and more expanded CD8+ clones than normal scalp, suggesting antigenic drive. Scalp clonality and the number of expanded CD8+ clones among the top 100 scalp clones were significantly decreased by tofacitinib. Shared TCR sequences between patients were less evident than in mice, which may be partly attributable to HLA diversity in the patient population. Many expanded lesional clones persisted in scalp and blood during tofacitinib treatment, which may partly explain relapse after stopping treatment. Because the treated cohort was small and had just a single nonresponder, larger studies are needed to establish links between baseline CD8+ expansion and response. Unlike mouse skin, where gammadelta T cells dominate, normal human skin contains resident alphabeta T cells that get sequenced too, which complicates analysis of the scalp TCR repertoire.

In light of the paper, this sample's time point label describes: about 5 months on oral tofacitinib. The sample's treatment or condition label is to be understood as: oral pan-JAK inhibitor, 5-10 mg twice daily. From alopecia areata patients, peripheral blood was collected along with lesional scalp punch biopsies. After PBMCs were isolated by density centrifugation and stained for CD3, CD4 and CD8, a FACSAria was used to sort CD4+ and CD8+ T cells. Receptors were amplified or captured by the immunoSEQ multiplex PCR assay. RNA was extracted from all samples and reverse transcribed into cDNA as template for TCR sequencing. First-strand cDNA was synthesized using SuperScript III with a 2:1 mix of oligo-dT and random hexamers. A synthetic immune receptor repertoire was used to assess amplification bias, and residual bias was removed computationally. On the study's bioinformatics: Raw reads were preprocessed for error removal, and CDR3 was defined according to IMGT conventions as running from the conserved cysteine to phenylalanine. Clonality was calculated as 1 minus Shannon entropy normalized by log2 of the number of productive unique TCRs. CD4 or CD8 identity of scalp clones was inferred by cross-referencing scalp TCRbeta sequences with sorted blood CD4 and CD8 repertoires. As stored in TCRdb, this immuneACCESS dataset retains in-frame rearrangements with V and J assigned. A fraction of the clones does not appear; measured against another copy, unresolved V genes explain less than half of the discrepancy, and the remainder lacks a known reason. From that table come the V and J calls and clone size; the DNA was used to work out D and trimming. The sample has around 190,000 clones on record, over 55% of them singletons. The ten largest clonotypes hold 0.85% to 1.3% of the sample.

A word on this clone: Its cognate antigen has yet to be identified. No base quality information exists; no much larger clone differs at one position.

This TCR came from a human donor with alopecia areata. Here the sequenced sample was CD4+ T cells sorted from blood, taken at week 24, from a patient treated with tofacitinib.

In nucleotides, the sequence is TGTGCCAGCAGTGAACAGGACGAGGCCTACGAGCAGTACTTC. Its protein reads: CASSEQDEAYEQYF. The chain is assembled from TRBV2 and TRBJ2-7, with the D segment identity uncertain. Looking up the germline V gene yields CDR1 SNHLY and CDR2 FYNNEI. Cut back by 2 bases and 2 bases, the V and J ends lie 10 bases apart. The CDR3 sequence holds 14 residues, the cysteine and phenylalanine included. Only the CDR3 DNA is retained, 42 bases long and in frame from the first base.